The entry below describes one T cell receptor (beta chain). This record belongs to a study of blood T cell repertoires in COVID-19. Background on the study: Samples representing acute and convalescent COVID-19 were sourced from the United States, Italy and Spain. PBMCs, B-cell-depleted T cells, or T cells provided the cDNA or gDNA that made up the material.

In the original analysis: Amplified reference gene primers provided the basis for estimating nucleated cell counts. The assay was immunoSEQ multiplex PCR, and TCRdb's table has in-frame clones only and misses some. From that table come the V and J calls and clone size; the DNA was used to work out D and trimming. Of 81,000 or so clones in the sample, roughly 77% were seen once. J lost 3 bases, V lost 7 bases, and 12 bases had no gene match. The CDR3 extends over 16 amino acids. CDR1 is SGHVS and CDR2 is FQNEAQ in the germline V gene. The TCR sequence derives from a human donor in a cohort sampled during active COVID-19. This rearrangement joins TRBV7-8 to TRBJ1-1, with 9 positions matching TRBD1. The material sequenced was peripheral blood. The CDR3: CASTPDRGRRHTEAFF. The CDR3, as DNA: TGTGCCAGCACCCCGGACAGGGGTCGACGGCACACTGAAGCTTTCTTT.